Described below is a single TCR beta chain sequence and its context. Antigen specificity is unknown. This entry comes from a study of T-cell memory formation after mild COVID-19. Study conclusions and caveats: A second wave of clones peaked on day 37, and their SARS-CoV-2 specificity went unconfirmed. Clones that contracted from day 15 to 85 were balanced CD4/CD8, while later expanders leaned CD4+. Contracting clones localized mainly to CM and EM when CD4+ and mainly to EMRA when CD8+.

The germline V and J ends were trimmed by 3 bases and 1 base, with 16 bases remaining between them. The CDR3 is 17 residues long. CDR1 and CDR2 (germline): SEHNR, FQNEAQ (reference sequence). The authors produced TCR alpha and TCR beta cDNA libraries with sample barcodes and UMIs by 5'RACE using constant-segment primers. TCRdb called the 5' RACE reads again in MiXCR, with one record for every CDR3 protein. The sample records hundreds of thousands of distinct CDR3 sequences, 20% to 25% being singletons. The genes are TRBV7-9 and TRBJ1-5, with no clear D. Sequenced: PBMCs or a T cell subset sorted from them (not recorded which). This sequence was found in an adult woman who had mild COVID-19 (a few samples of this study predate the infection). Cell type and time point are not known. CDR3 residues: CASSFAPLGGSNQPQHF. CDR3 DNA: TGTGCCAGCAGCTTCGCCCCTCTGGGCGGGAGCAATCAGCCCCAGCATTTT.